This T cell receptor beta chain derives from a study of post-analysis software for immune sequencing data. Study at large: Patients had relapsing-remitting, secondary progressive or progressive-relapsing multiple sclerosis; some lacked subtype.

This clonotype has only a few counts. Antigen: not known. Study-level points and caveats: Among roughly five TRBV segments more frequent in patients than controls were TRBV5-6, TRBV5-1 and TRBV20-1.

The CDR3 sequence is 15 residues long. V gave up 1 base and J gave up 9 bases, with 13 bases separating them. Unique molecular identifiers had been added to the TCR beta cDNA libraries. TCRdb reanalysed the PCR reads using MiXCR and keeps one entry per CDR3 protein. The sample holds hundreds of thousands of distinct CDR3 sequences, 45% seen once. Sequenced material: blood. The clonotype comes from a girl between 5 and 17 years old with multiple sclerosis. J is TRBJ1-6 and V is TRBV12-3 or TRBV12-4; D remains unclear. CDR3 loop: CASSLEGSRFSPLHF. Written as DNA, the CDR3 is TGTGCCAGCAGTTTAGAGGGTTCAAGGTTTTCACCCCTCCACTTT.